This entry is about one T cell receptor beta chain. This CDR3 is built from 13 residues. The V and J ends lost 3 bases and 5 bases respectively, with 10 bases between them. The record originates from a study of blood T cells in healthy people across ages. Each sample had at least 6 million PBMCs isolated. A sample-barcoded 5' primer and a J-beta primer mix were used in a second PCR of roughly 6 to 11 cycles. TCRdb reanalysed the 5' RACE reads using MiXCR and keeps one entry per CDR3 protein. The repertoire holds around 500,000 distinct CDR3 sequences, with approximately 26% as singletons. This same sample was also part of a study on T cells of mothers and their children. Turning to that study: Over 8.5 million reads per mother and some 2.9 million per child were obtained.

Sequenced sample: blood. The rearrangement uses TRBV12-3 or TRBV12-4 and TRBJ1-1; D uncertain. This TCR derives from a boy aged 2-15 years in good health. In DNA form, the CDR3 reads TGTGCCAGCAGTTTGACACGTTCAACTGAAGCTTTCTTT. This encodes CASSLTRSTEAFF.